This entry lists 10 T cell receptor beta chains sequenced from one sample in a study of cytomegalovirus exposure and HLA in healthy donors. The PCR ran on 60 Vbeta and 13 Jbeta primers. Sequencing was performed with immunoSEQ multiplex PCR; in TCRdb, only in-frame clones are kept and a portion is missing. The sample lists approximately 130,000 clones, roughly four fifths seen once, with 1.5% to 2% in the top ten. Input material: PBMCs. The receptors originated from a man aged 35 to 55 in good health and CMV-seronegative.

The V gene is TRBV27, the J gene TRBJ1-5; 7 bases align to TRBD1. Germline CDR1 and CDR2: MNHEY and SMNVEV (reference sequence). V was pared by 8 bases and J by 4 bases, with 2 bases of the junction left unmatched. This CDR3 has 12 residues. The CDR3 DNA reads as TGTGCCAGCGCCAGGGGGAATCAGCCCCAGCATTTT. The encoded protein is CASARGNQPQHF.

On this clone: Relative to the germline gene, one junction end is altered; a read error may explain this. The genes are TRBV9 and TRBJ2-6, with TRBD1 as a possible D gene (5 bases). Germline V lookup: CDR1 SGDLS, CDR2 YYNGEE. The CDR3 has 16 amino acids. The CDR3 sequence: CASSVASVTGANGLTF. The DNA of the CDR3 is TGTGCCAGCAGCGTAGCCTCGGTAACTGGGGCCAACGGCCTGACTTTC.

The V and J genes are TRBV15 and TRBJ2-7, with D maybe TRBD1 (7 bases). Germline CDR1 is LNHNV and CDR2 is YYDKDF (reference sequence). The CDR3 extends over 14 amino acids. V was clipped by 0 bases and J by 6 bases, with 12 bases between them. The CDR3, as DNA: TGTGCCACCAGCAGAGATCTCCAGGGGGGCGAGCAGTACTTC. As protein: CATSRDLQGGEQYF.

V is TRBV5-1 and J is TRBJ2-4; TRBD2 matches at 10 bases. With 4 bases clipped from V and 12 bases from J, the junction kept 7 bases outside the gene matches. The CDR3 is 13 residues long. CDR1 and CDR2 (germline): SGHRS, YFSETQ. CDR3 in amino acids: CASSQGTSDSQYF. CDR3 DNA: TGCGCCAGCAGCCAAGGGACTAGCGACAGTCAGTACTTC.

J is TRBJ2-1 and V is TRBV6-4; D might be TRBD2 (5 bases). The CDR3 totals 13 residues. Germline values: CDR1 MRHNA, CDR2 SNTAGT. V was clipped by 4 bases and J by 5 bases, with 9 bases between them. The CDR3, as DNA: TGTGCCAGCAGTGGGGCGGAGGACAATGAGCAGTTCTTC. It translates to CASSGAEDNEQFF.

This clone came up a few times. The chain combines TRBV2 with TRBJ2-2; 8 bases map to TRBD1. The CDR3 is made up of 15 amino acids. V trimming: 6 bases; J trimming: 3 bases; junction bases outside the gene matches: 6. Germline CDR1 and CDR2: SNHLY and FYNNEI. CDR3: CASRWTGIDTGELFF. As DNA, the CDR3 is TGTGCCAGCAGATGGACAGGGATCGACACCGGGGAGCTGTTTTTT.

The chain uses TRBV5-1 and TRBJ1-2; TRBD1 aligns across 10 bases. The CDR3 is 15 amino acids. Germline V CDR1 and CDR2: SGHRS, YFSETQ. The junction had 8 bases not matched to a gene; V was cut back by 4 bases and J by 5 bases. This CDR3 is CASSIGQGGRYGYTF. CDR3 nucleotides: TGCGCCAGCAGCATCGGACAGGGGGGACGATATGGCTACACCTTC.

J is TRBJ2-2 and V is TRBV7-3, with 14 positions matching TRBD2. From germline, CDR1 is SGHTA and CDR2 FQGTGA. The CDR3 is made up of 16 amino acids. After removal of 5 bases from V and 8 bases from J, the junction contained 7 bases not matched to a gene. CDR3 DNA sequence: TGTGCCAGCAGCACGACTAGCGGGAGGGCTTCAGGGGAGCTGTTTTTT. Translation gives CASSTTSGRASGELFF.

This rearrangement joins TRBV7-2 to TRBJ1-5, with D possibly TRBD1 on 6 matching bases. Between the trimmed V and J ends, which lost 6 bases and 7 bases, there was a span of 13 bases. This CDR3 is built from 13 residues. Germline V gene sequence: CDR1 SGHTA, CDR2 FQGNSA. The CDR3 is CASSTGLRQPQHF. The CDR3, as DNA: TGTGCCAGCAGTACAGGGCTTCGACAGCCCCAGCATTTT.

The V and J genes are TRBV7-2 and TRBJ2-6, with a weak D call TRBD1 (5 bases). This CDR3 has 15 residues. V lost 5 bases to trimming and J lost 0 bases, with 8 bases between them. Per the germline V gene, CDR1 is SGHTA and CDR2 is FQGNSA. The CDR3 DNA reads TGTGCCAGCAGCCGTGACAGCTCTGGGGCCAACGTCCTGACTTTC. Protein product: CASSRDSSGANVLTF.